The 28 T cell receptor beta chains in this list originate from one sample, sequenced in a study of blood T cells in healthy people across ages. Using a J-beta primer mix together with a sample-barcoded 5' primer, a second PCR was run for roughly 6 to 11 cycles. TCRdb processed the 5' RACE reads anew with MiXCR; each CDR3 protein has one entry. The data hold around 800,000 distinct CDR3 sequences, with roughly 44% observed a single time. The sample was blood. These receptors came from a man in his sixties in good health.

The J gene is TRBJ2-5, the V gene TRBV6-2 or TRBV6-3; D call uncertain. The end of the DNA fits TRBJ2-7 better, so the J call may be wrong. The CDR3 covers 12 residues. The germline CDR1 and CDR2 sequences are MNHEY and SVGEGT. The CDR3 DNA is TGTGCCAGCAGTTGGTCTGGCGGCGAGCAGTACTTC. Its protein is CASSWSGGEQYF.

This rearrangement joins TRBV7-9 to TRBJ1-2, with 7 nucleotides matching TRBD1. With 1 base clipped from V and 4 bases from J, the junction kept 6 bases outside the gene matches. CDR1 and CDR2 from the germline V gene are SEHNR and FQNEAQ (reference sequence). CDR3 length: 15 amino acids. CDR3 nucleotide sequence: TGTGCCAGCAGCTTAGGGGCAGGGGGTGTCTATGGCTACACCTTC. This translates into CASSLGAGGVYGYTF.

V gene TRBV29-1 combines with J gene TRBJ2-5, with unresolved D. Germline values: CDR1 SQVTM, CDR2 ANQGSEA. The germline V and J ends were trimmed by 5 bases and 5 bases, with 9 bases remaining between them. The CDR3 spans 11 residues. The CDR3 region has the DNA TGCAGCGTTCGAGATATCGAGACCCAGTACTTC. Its protein product is CSVRDIETQYF.

V usage is TRBV18 and J usage is TRBJ2-3; possible D gene TRBD2, 6 bases. Trimming left V 4 bases short and J 4 bases short, with 15 bases between. The CDR3 extends over 15 amino acids. Germline CDR1 is KGHSH and CDR2 is LQKENI. The chain's CDR3 is CASSRVGGVPDTQYF. CDR3 bases: TGTGCCAGCTCACGGGTCGGCGGGGTCCCAGATACGCAGTATTTT.

This rearrangement joins TRBV12-3 or TRBV12-4 to TRBJ2-7; 8 bases fit TRBD1. With V trimmed by 4 bases and J by 0 bases, 8 bases remained unmatched. The CDR3 is 16 amino acids. The chain's CDR3 is CASSSLGQGYSYEQYF. Here the CDR3 DNA reads TGTGCCAGCAGTTCCTTAGGACAGGGCTACTCCTACGAGCAGTACTTC.

The rearrangement uses TRBV9 and TRBJ1-2; D uncertain. CDR3 length: 12 residues. Germline CDR1 and CDR2: SGDLS and YYNGEE. Trimming removed 0 bases from V and 7 bases from J, with 7 bases in between. CDR3 region: CASSVGPGGYTF. As DNA, the CDR3 is TGTGCCAGCAGCGTAGGGCCTGGTGGCTACACCTTC. The entire variable domain, with the rest obtained from reference TRBV9 and TRBJ1-2, is as follows: DSGVTQTPKHLITATGQRVTLRCSPRSGDLSVYWYQQSLDQGLQFLIQYYNGEERAKGNILERFSAQQFPDLHSELNLSSLELGDSALYFCASSVGPGGYTFGSGTRLTVV.

This clonotype appeared a single time. The CDR3 loop is CASSLGPGRNQETQYF. Written as DNA, the CDR3 is TGTGCCAGCAGCTTAGGTCCCGGACGTAACCAAGAGACCCAGTACTTC. The chain is built from TRBV11-2 and TRBJ2-5; D remains unclear. Germline values: CDR1 SGHAT, CDR2 FQNNGV. CDR3 size: 16 residues. Trimming took 1 base from V and 0 from J, leaving 12 bases between them.

This clonotype was seen a handful of times. The chain employs TRBV6-2 or TRBV6-3 and TRBJ2-1; D gene unclear. V was shortened by 5 bases and J by 8 bases, with 16 bases between the two germline ends. The germline V gene has CDR1 MNHEY and CDR2 SVGEGT. This CDR3 region has 14 residues. The CDR3 DNA is TGTGCCAGCAGTCCGGATCGCGGCAATCATGAGCAGTTCTTC. It translates to CASSPDRGNHEQFF.

With regard to this clonotype: An end of the junction differs from the germline gene, which may be a read error. This rearrangement joins TRBV28 to TRBJ2-3; no definite D call. Germline CDR1 reads MDHEN; CDR2 reads SYDVKM. The CDR3 has 15 amino acids. The CDR3 region is CTSSFRAISTDTQYF. The CDR3 nucleotides are TGTACCAGCAGTTTTAGGGCCATTTCCACAGATACGCAGTATTTT.

The chain combines TRBV20-1 with TRBJ1-2; perhaps TRBD1 as D (5 bases). Trimming shortened V by 6 bases and J by 8 bases, and 22 bases separated the two germline ends. CDR3 length: 14 residues. CDR1 and CDR2 (germline): DFQATT, SNEGSKA (reference sequence). The CDR3 DNA reads as TGCAGTGCAAGAAAACAGGTCGAGGTTTGGGGCTACACCTTC. The encoded protein is CSARKQVEVWGYTF.

This clonotype was detected a few times. The rearrangement uses TRBV20-1 and TRBJ2-3; TRBD2 matches at 7 bases. The CDR3 is 16 residues long. The V gene end was trimmed by 2 bases and the J gene end by 2 bases; junction bases not matched to a gene: 10. Germline V gives CDR1 DFQATT, CDR2 SNEGSKA (reference sequence). The CDR3 DNA is TGCAGTGCTAGACACCACCGCAGCGGGACCACAGATACGCAGTATTTT. Its protein product is CSARHHRSGTTDTQYF.

The V call is TRBV7-9, the J call TRBJ2-2, with 10 bases aligning to TRBD1. V shed 2 bases and J 6 bases; nucleotides not matched to a gene: 15. The CDR3 runs 19 residues. In germline, CDR1 is SEHNR, CDR2 FQNEAQ (reference sequence). CDR3 protein: CASSLSRDRGPSFSGELFF. The DNA of the CDR3 is TGTGCCAGCAGCTTAAGCCGGGACAGGGGTCCCTCGTTCTCCGGGGAGCTGTTTTTT.

The rearrangement links TRBV6-5 to TRBJ2-4; D is ambiguous. The V gene's germline CDR1 is MNHEY and CDR2 SVGAGI. The CDR3 runs to 13 residues. V lost 6 bases, J lost 2 bases, and 8 bases lay in between. The CDR3 spells CASRGVTKNIQYF. The CDR3 region has the DNA TGTGCCAGCAGAGGCGTGACCAAAAACATTCAGTACTTC.

The CDR3 region is CASSRGTGTGNTIYF. The CDR3 nucleotides read TGTGCCAGCAGCCGCGGGACAGGCACCGGAAACACCATATATTTT. The gene calls are TRBV12-3 or TRBV12-4 and TRBJ1-3, with 8 bases that match TRBD1. This CDR3 has 15 residues. The trim removed 6 bases at V and 4 bases at J, leaving 8 bases unmatched.

The chain carries TRBV3-1 and TRBJ2-3, with 11 bases matching TRBD2. CDR1 is LGHDT and CDR2 is YNNKEL in the germline V gene (reference sequence). The CDR3 contains 16 residues. The ends lost 3 bases at V and 2 bases at J; junction bases unmatched: 4. As DNA, the CDR3 is TGTGCCAGCAGCCAGGCTAGCGGGGGGCCCACAGATACGCAGTATTTT. Protein product: CASSQASGGPTDTQYF.

V and J are TRBV7-2 and TRBJ2-5; D unresolved. From germline, CDR1 is SGHTA and CDR2 FQGNSA. Trimming cost V 1 base and J 1 base, with 16 bases left between them. The CDR3 sequence is 17 residues long. The DNA for the CDR3 is TGTGCCAGCAGCTTAGAAGGGTTACAAGGTCCCCAAGAGACCCAGTACTTC. Residues: CASSLEGLQGPQETQYF.

This chain joins TRBV7-9 and TRBJ2-5; D ambiguous. The V and J ends lost 6 bases and 4 bases respectively, with 15 bases between them. CDR1 and CDR2 (germline): SEHNR, FQNEAQ (reference sequence). This CDR3 is 14 amino acids long. CDR3 coding DNA: TGTGCCAGCAGTGGCCCTTTGCACGCAGAGACCCAGTACTTC. This gives the protein CASSGPLHAETQYF.

Comments on this clonotype: This may be a read error: a much more frequent sequence differs by one nucleotide. The chain joins TRBV3-1 to TRBJ2-5; D possibly corresponds to TRBD2 (5 bases). Germline V gives CDR1 LGHDT, CDR2 YNNKEL (reference sequence). V was clipped by 0 bases and J by 11 bases, with 16 bases between them. This CDR3 is 14 amino acids long. The CDR3: CASSQDLAADEQYF. The CDR3 DNA sequence: TGTGCCAGCAGCCAAGATCTAGCAGCGGATGAGCAGTACTTC.

V gene TRBV20-1 combines with J gene TRBJ2-7; 7 bases match TRBD1. Germline V gives CDR1 DFQATT, CDR2 SNEGSKA (reference sequence). There are 14 residues in the CDR3. J lost 4 bases, V lost 4 bases, and 10 bases had no gene match. CDR3 DNA sequence: TGCAGTGCTACGGAGACAGGGTCGACGTACGAGCAGTACTTC. It codes for CSATETGSTYEQYF.

This clonotype was picked up many times. J is TRBJ2-1 and V is TRBV29-1; the match to TRBD1 covers 8 bases. Germline V lookup: CDR1 SQVTM, CDR2 ANQGSEA. CDR3 length equals 13 residues. Trimming cost V 2 bases and J 9 bases; bases outside gene matches: 6. The DNA of the CDR3 is TGCAGCGTTGAATATGGACAGGGCAGTGAGCAGTTCTTC. Encoded protein: CSVEYGQGSEQFF.

In nucleotides, the CDR3 is TGTGCCAGCAGCTTAGACGGCAGGGTCGGCAATGAGCAGTTCTTC. Amino acid sequence: CASSLDGRVGNEQFF. The chain couples TRBV9 to TRBJ2-1; D may be TRBD1 (5 bases). The ends were cut back, 4 bases at V and 6 bases at J, with 17 bases in the middle. This CDR3 region has 15 residues. Germline V gene sequence: CDR1 SGDLS, CDR2 YYNGEE.

This clonotype was detected a few times. V and J are TRBV5-1 and TRBJ1-4, with a possible D match to TRBD1 (6 bases). The CDR3 has 14 residues. From germline, CDR1 is SGHRS and CDR2 YFSETQ. Trimming removed 4 bases at V and 2 bases at J, with 9 bases between. CDR3 in DNA: TGCGCCAGCAGCGTGGACAGTACTAATGAAAAACTGTTTTTT. This translates into CASSVDSTNEKLFF.

This clonotype showed up just a few times. The chain recombines TRBV6-5 with TRBJ2-5; the D gene is possibly TRBD1 (7 bases). Germline loops: CDR1 MNHEY, CDR2 SVGAGI. CDR3 length: 14 amino acids. V was pared by 2 bases and J by 5 bases, with 12 bases between. CDR3 nucleotides: TGTGCCAGCAGTTACGGAGGGGGCGTCGAGACCCAGTACTTC. This gives the protein CASSYGGGVETQYF.

This clonotype appeared a few times. V gene TRBV18 combines with J gene TRBJ2-2, with D unresolved. Germline assignment: CDR1 KGHSH and CDR2 LQKENI. Between the trimmed V and J ends, which lost 3 bases and 3 bases, there was a span of 8 bases. This CDR3 spans 14 amino acids. The CDR3 protein is CASSPSVDTGELFF. The CDR3 DNA follows: TGTGCCAGCTCACCGTCCGTGGACACCGGGGAGCTGTTTTTT.

This clonotype was seen a handful of times. The V and J genes are TRBV20-1 and TRBJ2-7; D is undetermined. This CDR3 region has 14 residues. In germline, CDR1 is DFQATT, CDR2 SNEGSKA (reference sequence). The germline V and J ends were trimmed by 0 bases and 3 bases, with 12 bases remaining between them. The CDR3 DNA follows: TGCAGTGCTAGAGATGTACAAAAAAGCTACGAGCAGTACTTC. Protein: CSARDVQKSYEQYF.

A remark on this clonotype: One end of the junction varies from germline; a read error may be responsible. This rearrangement joins TRBV20-1 to TRBJ2-7; possible D gene TRBD2, 6 bases. From germline, CDR1 is DFQATT and CDR2 SNEGSKA (reference sequence). The CDR3 has 13 residues. The CDR3 is CSAGGAVPYGQYF. Here the CDR3 DNA reads TGCAGTGCGGGGGGAGCAGTACCTTACGGGCAGTACTTC.

This clonotype has just a few counts. The J gene is TRBJ2-1, the V gene TRBV3-1, with 11 bases that match TRBD2. Germline lookup yields CDR1 LGHDT and CDR2 YNNKEL (reference sequence). The CDR3 totals 16 residues. The V gene end was trimmed by 4 bases and the J gene end by 7 bases; junction bases not matched to a gene: 9. The CDR3 region is CASSRGSGGAGNEQFF. CDR3 sequence (DNA): TGTGCCAGCAGCCGTGGTAGCGGGGGGGCCGGGAATGAGCAGTTCTTC.

In regard to this clonotype: A junction boundary mismatches the germline segment, possibly from a read error. This sequence joins TRBV5-1 and TRBJ2-5; 9 nucleotides align to TRBD2. This CDR3 is built from 15 residues. Germline loops: CDR1 SGHRS, CDR2 YFSETQ. The CDR3: CASSSVAGAQGTQYF. CDR3 in DNA: TGCGCCAGCAGCTCCGTAGCGGGGGCACAAGGGACCCAGTACTTC.